The 31 T cell receptor beta chains in this list originate from one sample, sequenced in a study of cytomegalovirus exposure and HLA in healthy donors. The PCR made use of 60 Vbeta and 13 Jbeta primers. Using immunoSEQ multiplex PCR, the repertoire was profiled, and TCRdb retains in-frame clones only, with some absent. This table has under 200,000 clones, more than 70% appearing once. What was sequenced was PBMCs. These receptors originate from a male donor in good health and CMV-seronegative.

The V gene is TRBV19, the J gene TRBJ1-5; 8 bases agree with TRBD1. In germline, CDR1 is LNHDA, CDR2 SQIVND (reference sequence). The CDR3 runs to 17 residues. The trim removed 0 bases at V and 5 bases at J, leaving 9 bases unmatched. CDR3 DNA sequence: TGTGCCAGTAGTATAGATCCCAGGGGGCGGAGGGATCAGCCCCAGCATTTT. Translated, it gives CASSIDPRGRRDQPQHF.

CDR3 protein: CASSSDSLGGYTF. The CDR3 DNA reads TGTGCCAGCAGCTCGGACAGCCTCGGGGGCTACACCTTC. The genes are TRBV6-6 and TRBJ1-2; TRBD1 might be the D (6 bases). In germline, CDR1 is MNHNY, CDR2 SVGAGI (reference sequence). Trimming removed 6 bases from V and 8 bases from J, with 16 bases in between. CDR3 size: 13 residues.

The rearrangement links TRBV6-1 to TRBJ2-7; TRBD2 might be the D (6 bases). Trimming took 7 bases from V and 9 from J, leaving 16 bases between them. CDR3 length: 12 residues. In germline, CDR1 is MNHNS, CDR2 SASEGT. In DNA form, the CDR3 reads TGTGCCAGCAAGGAGGGAGTTTCTTCGCAGTACTTC. This codes for CASKEGVSSQYF.

The chain joins TRBV5-1 to TRBJ2-7; D might be TRBD2 (6 bases). This CDR3 has 14 amino acids. Germline assignment: CDR1 SGHRS and CDR2 YFSETQ. The V end was cut by 2 bases, the J end by 5 bases, with 14 bases between. DNA of the CDR3: TGCGCCAGCAGCTTAGCCCGGGAGCCCCACGAGCAGTACTTC. This translates into CASSLAREPHEQYF.

The V call is TRBV5-1, the J call TRBJ2-5; 8 nucleotides line up with TRBD1. Trimming at V came to 4 bases and at J to 4 bases, leaving 6 bases not matched to a gene. The CDR3 totals 14 residues. The germline V gene has CDR1 SGHRS and CDR2 YFSETQ. As DNA, the CDR3 is TGCGCCAGCAGCGGACGGACAGGGCGAGAGACCCAGTACTTC. Its translation is CASSGRTGRETQYF.

The genes are TRBV5-1 and TRBJ2-5; tentatively, D is TRBD2 (7 bases). V was cut by 4 bases and J by 7 bases, with 14 bases left in between. This CDR3 is built from 13 residues. Germline V gene sequence: CDR1 SGHRS, CDR2 YFSETQ. CDR3 amino acids: CASSPGGAGTQYF. The CDR3, as DNA: TGCGCCAGCAGCCCGGGGGGCGCGGGGACCCAGTACTTC.

The V call is TRBV4-2, the J call TRBJ2-7; maybe TRBD2 (6 bases). The CDR3 has 14 amino acids. Looked up from germline, CDR1 is LGHNA and CDR2 is YNFKEQ. Trimming stripped 0 bases from V and 1 base from J, with 7 bases between. The CDR3 region has the DNA TGTGCCAGCAGCCAAGACGGGGGATCCTACGAGCAGTACTTC. Amino acids: CASSQDGGSYEQYF.

Concerning this clone itself: A read error may produce the germline difference seen at one junction end. The chain is built from TRBV7-9 and TRBJ1-5; TRBD1 is a possible D gene (6 bases). The CDR3 has 15 amino acids. CDR1 is SEHNR and CDR2 is FQNEAQ in the germline V gene (reference sequence). The chain's CDR3 is CSSSLDGPGDQPQHF. In DNA form, the CDR3 reads TGTTCCAGCAGCTTGGATGGGCCAGGGGATCAGCCCCAGCATTTT.

This clone was detected only a few times. The CDR3 here is CASGQGTRNEQYF. The CDR3 region has the DNA TGTGCCAGCGGACAGGGTACGAGGAACGAGCAGTACTTC. This chain connects TRBV6-5 to TRBJ2-7; 8 bases agree with TRBD1. The CDR3 contains 13 residues. Germline-derived CDR1 and CDR2 are MNHEY and SVGAGI. Trimming cost V 8 bases and J 5 bases; bases outside gene matches: 8.

CDR3 nucleotides: TGTGCCAGCAGCTATGGAGGCTCTGGAAACACCATATATTTT. Translating it yields CASSYGGSGNTIYF. This sequence joins TRBV9 and TRBJ1-3; the D is unclear. Germline-derived CDR1 and CDR2 are SGDLS and YYNGEE. Trimming removed 4 bases at V and 0 bases at J, with 8 bases between. This CDR3 spans 14 amino acids.

This CDR3 is CASSLAGLTDTQYF. In nucleotides, the CDR3 is TGCGCCAGCAGCTTGGCAGGTCTCACAGATACGCAGTATTTT. The J gene is TRBJ2-3, the V gene TRBV5-1; D ambiguous. Germline-derived CDR1 and CDR2 are SGHRS and YFSETQ. This CDR3 is built from 14 residues. V lost 0 bases to trimming and J lost 2 bases, with 7 bases between them.

This clone appeared once. This rearrangement joins TRBV5-6 to TRBJ2-2; 13 bases are shared with TRBD2. The CDR3 length is 17 residues. The V gene end was trimmed by 1 base and the J gene end by 6 bases; junction bases not matched to a gene: 6. Germline V gene data show CDR1 as SGHDT and CDR2 as YYEEEE. DNA of the CDR3: TGTGCCAGCAGCTTGAAGACTAGCGGGAGGATAGCCGGGGAGCTGTTTTTT. This sequence encodes CASSLKTSGRIAGELFF. Full variable domain (rest looked up from reference TRBV5-6 and TRBJ2-2): DAGVTQSPTHLIKTRGQQVTLRCSPKSGHDTVSWYQQALGQGPQFIFQYYEEEERQRGNFPDRFSGHQFPNYSSELNVNALLLGDSALYLCASSLKTSGRIAGELFFGEGSRLTVL.

This clone turned up a few times. The chain has TRBV5-1 and TRBJ1-6; tentatively, D is TRBD1 (6 bases). The CDR3 extends over 14 amino acids. The germline gives CDR1 SGHRS, CDR2 YFSETQ. With 3 bases removed from V and 11 bases from J, the gap between germline ends came to 15 bases. CDR3 sequence: CASSSLTGGAPLHF. The CDR3 coding sequence is TGCGCCAGCAGCTCCCTGACAGGAGGAGCACCCCTCCACTTT.

This sequence joins TRBV5-1 and TRBJ2-7, with 7 bases identical to TRBD2. Germline CDR1 SGHRS, CDR2 YFSETQ. V shed 4 bases and J 5 bases; nucleotides not matched to a gene: 9. The CDR3 is made up of 14 amino acids. CDR3 protein: CASSLGTTRDEQYF. In DNA, the CDR3 is TGCGCCAGCAGCCTAGGGACTACAAGGGACGAGCAGTACTTC.

The chain recombines TRBV5-4 with TRBJ2-1, with TRBD2 matching over 7 bases. The CDR3 is 16 amino acids. V trimming: 1 base; J trimming: 6 bases; junction bases outside the gene matches: 10. Germline V gives CDR1 SGHNT, CDR2 YYREEE (reference sequence). The CDR3 is CASSLNGGSYSNEQFF. In nucleotides, the CDR3 is TGTGCCAGCAGCTTGAATGGCGGGAGCTATAGCAATGAGCAGTTCTTC. Variable domain in full (rest from reference TRBV5-4 and TRBJ2-1): ETGVTQSPTHLIKTRGQQVTLRCSSQSGHNTVSWYQQALGQGPQFIFQYYREEENGRGNFPPRFSGLQFPNYSSELNVNALELDDSALYLCASSLNGGSYSNEQFFGPGTRLTVL.

This clone has a handful of counts. The gene calls are TRBV19 and TRBJ1-5; tentative D call: TRBD1 (5 bases). The CDR3 has 12 residues. Germline CDR1 LNHDA, CDR2 SQIVND (reference sequence). This CDR3 reads CVSGGGHQPQHF. The CDR3 DNA sequence: TGTGTAAGCGGGGGTGGGCATCAGCCCCAGCATTTT.

The CDR3 DNA follows: TGTGCCAGCAGTCAGGAGGTGGGAGGGACCGGGGAGCTGTTTTTT. This gives the protein CASSQEVGGTGELFF. This chain uses TRBV2 with TRBJ2-2; TRBD2 matches at 7 bases. This CDR3 contains 15 residues. Trimming took 5 bases from V and 5 from J; bases not matched to a gene: 8. In germline, CDR1 is SNHLY, CDR2 FYNNEI.

The chain has TRBV28 and TRBJ2-3; 8 positions agree with TRBD1. CDR3 size: 17 residues. Germline-derived CDR1 and CDR2 are MDHEN and SYDVKM. Unmatched junction bases numbered 11, after V lost 4 bases and J lost 2 bases. The CDR3 DNA is TGTGCCAGCAGTTCCGTGCAGGGGGCGGCGATCACAGATACGCAGTATTTT. Its protein product is CASSSVQGAAITDTQYF.

This clone was observed a handful of times. The chain is built from TRBV5-4 and TRBJ2-5; D gene uncertain. V was trimmed by 0 bases and J by 2 bases, leaving 8 bases between them. CDR1 is SGHNT and CDR2 is YYREEE in the germline V gene (reference sequence). The CDR3 is made up of 14 amino acids. Written as DNA, the CDR3 is TGTGCCAGCAGCTTGGGGCCCGATCAAGAGACCCAGTACTTC. Its translation is CASSLGPDQETQYF.

The chain is built from TRBV5-5 and TRBJ1-2; 7 bases are shared with TRBD1. Germline assignment: CDR1 SGHKS and CDR2 YYEKEE (reference sequence). The V and J ends lost 4 bases and 0 bases, in that order; junction bases with no gene match: 15. The CDR3 runs 18 residues. CDR3 sequence reads: CASSPLPVDRRANYGYTF. DNA for the CDR3: TGTGCCAGCAGCCCTCTGCCGGTGGACAGGAGGGCTAACTATGGCTACACCTTC.

The V gene is TRBV7-7, the J gene TRBJ2-5; possibly TRBD2 for D (7 bases). CDR3 size: 15 residues. V shed 5 bases and J shed 5 bases, with 18 bases lying between them. The germline V gene encodes CDR1 SSHAT and CDR2 FNYEAQ (reference sequence). This chain's CDR3 is CASSQGGAPLETQYF. CDR3 coding DNA: TGTGCCAGCAGCCAAGGGGGGGCCCCGCTTGAGACCCAGTACTTC.

As DNA, the CDR3 is TGTGCCAGCAGCCCGGGACTAGCGGGGCTGACAGATACGCAGTATTTT. Translating it yields CASSPGLAGLTDTQYF. This sequence joins TRBV7-9 and TRBJ2-3; 13 bases are a match to TRBD2. Germline V gene data show CDR1 as SEHNR and CDR2 as FQNEAQ (reference sequence). There are 16 residues in the CDR3. Trimming cost V 5 bases and J 3 bases; bases outside gene matches: 5.

The chain couples TRBV19 to TRBJ2-7, with D uncertain. The V end was cut by 4 bases, the J end by 1 base, with 11 bases between. CDR1 is LNHDA, CDR2 SQIVND, per germline (reference sequence). The CDR3 consists of 14 residues. The CDR3 region has the DNA TGTGCCAGTAGTACCCCTAGGCTGTCCTACGAGCAGTACTTC. This codes for CASSTPRLSYEQYF.

This clone was counted between two and nine times. J is TRBJ2-3 and V is TRBV6-5; D unresolved. CDR3 length equals 12 residues. V lost 2 bases to trimming and J lost 6 bases, with 6 bases between them. From germline, CDR1 is MNHEY and CDR2 SVGAGI. CDR3 in DNA: TGTGCCAGCAGTTACGGCCGCGATACGCAGTATTTT. The encoded protein is CASSYGRDTQYF.

This clone appeared a few times. The chain is built from TRBV28 and TRBJ2-3, with 9 bases that match TRBD1. Germline trimming cut 7 bases from V and 4 bases from J; bases unmatched to any gene: 9. Germline CDR1 MDHEN, CDR2 SYDVKM. The CDR3 covers 15 residues. CDR3 residues: CASNTPRQGADTQYF. DNA for the CDR3: TGTGCCAGCAACACTCCCAGACAGGGGGCAGATACGCAGTATTTT. The variable domain in full, completed from reference TRBV28 and TRBJ2-3, reads DVKVTQSSRYLVKRTGEKVFLECVQDMDHENMFWYRQDPGLGLRLIYFSYDVKMKEKGDIPEGYSVSREKKERFSLILESASTNQTSMYLCASNTPRQGADTQYFGPGTRLTVL.

This chain uses TRBV2 with TRBJ2-7; D remains unclear. The germline CDR1 and CDR2 sequences are SNHLY and FYNNEI. The V end lost 2 bases, the J end lost 3 bases, and 14 bases lay between the germline ends. CDR3 size: 15 residues. CDR3 protein: CASSESPTPIYEQYF. The DNA of the CDR3 is TGTGCCAGCAGTGAATCCCCTACCCCGATCTACGAGCAGTACTTC. The entire variable domain, with the rest obtained from reference TRBV2 and TRBJ2-7, is as follows: EPEVTQTPSHQVTQMGQEVILRCVPISNHLYFYWYRQILGQKVEFLVSFYNNEISEKSEIFDDQFSVERPDGSNFTLKIRSTKLEDSAMYFCASSESPTPIYEQYFGPGTRLTVT.

The chain combines TRBV7-9 with TRBJ1-2; TRBD1 is a possible D gene (5 bases). Between the trimmed V and J ends, which lost 5 bases and 7 bases, there was a span of 11 bases. The CDR3 covers 12 residues. Germline loops: CDR1 SEHNR, CDR2 FQNEAQ (reference sequence). In DNA form, the CDR3 reads TGTGCCAGCAGCGCTATGGGGCCTGGCTACACCTTC. It encodes CASSAMGPGYTF. Using reference TRBV7-9 and TRBJ1-2 for the parts outside the CDR3, the full variable domain is DTGVSQNPRHKITKRGQNVTFRCDPISEHNRLYWYRQTLGQGPEFLTYFQNEAQLEKSRLLSDRFSAERPKGSFSTLEIQRTEQGDSAMYLCASSAMGPGYTFGSGTRLTVV.

The chain links TRBV7-9 to TRBJ2-7; D may be TRBD1 (6 bases). CDR1 SEHNR and CDR2 FQNEAQ come from the germline V gene (reference sequence). V lost 5 bases to trimming and J lost 1 base, with 24 bases between them. This CDR3 region has 18 residues. CDR3 sequence: CASSRPGHLGPASYEQYF. The CDR3 DNA sequence: TGTGCCAGCAGCAGACCGGGACACCTGGGACCTGCGTCCTACGAGCAGTACTTC.

This CDR3 reads CAWSVRGQLGYTF. The CDR3, as DNA: TGTGCCTGGAGTGTAAGGGGGCAGCTTGGCTACACCTTC. The chain has TRBV30 and TRBJ1-2, with 7 bases aligning to TRBD1. V was pared by 0 bases and J by 7 bases, with 5 bases of the junction left unmatched. The CDR3 extends over 13 amino acids. Germline V gene sequence: CDR1 GTSNPN, CDR2 SVGIG (reference sequence).

The genes are TRBV7-8 and TRBJ1-2, with D hard to call. Germline V gives CDR1 SGHVS, CDR2 FQNEAQ. V dropped 1 base and J dropped 0 bases, with 6 bases sitting between them. There are 14 residues in the CDR3. The DNA of the CDR3 is TGTGCCAGCAGCTTAGAGGGAGCTAACTATGGCTACACCTTC. It yields the protein CASSLEGANYGYTF.

The CDR3 is CASSSLAGGLHEQYF. The CDR3 nucleotides read TGTGCCAGCAGTTCACTAGCGGGAGGCCTGCACGAGCAGTACTTC. The J gene is TRBJ2-7, the V gene TRBV27; the match to TRBD2 covers 12 bases. Looked up from germline, CDR1 is MNHEY and CDR2 is SMNVEV (reference sequence). With 4 bases clipped from V and 5 bases from J, the junction kept 6 bases outside the gene matches. The CDR3 is 15 residues long.